Following are 32 T cell receptor beta chains from one sample sequenced in a study of T cell changes during pregnancy in multiple sclerosis. Profiled with immunoSEQ multiplex PCR; TCRdb holds only in-frame clones, not every one. The table lists under 110,000 clones, 91% of them singletons, with over 3% in the top ten. The starting material was peripheral blood, obtained in the second trimester of pregnancy. The source of these receptors is a female donor with multiple sclerosis, enrolled in a pregnancy study.

Only one count was recorded for this clone. The V and J genes are TRBV29-1 and TRBJ2-6; D perhaps matches TRBD2 (5 bases). V lost 7 bases and J lost 0, with 13 bases in between. CDR3 size: 15 residues. Germline CDR1 SQVTM, CDR2 ANQGSEA. The CDR3 coding sequence is TGCAGCGCCGAGGGAAGGGCCTCTGGGGCCAACGTCCTGACTTTC. The encoded protein is CSAEGRASGANVLTF. The variable domain in full, with the rest retrieved from reference TRBV29-1 and TRBJ2-6, is SAVISQKPSRDICQRGTSLTIQCQVDSQVTMMFWYRQQPGQSLTLIATANQGSEATYESGFVIDKFPISRPNLTFSTLTVSNMSPEDSSIYLCSAEGRASGANVLTFGAGSRLTVL.

As for this clone: Other DNA sequences from this sample encode an identical CDR3 as well. The chain couples TRBV27 to TRBJ2-7; D not certain. Trimming pared 4 bases from V and 0 bases from J, leaving 7 bases between. The V gene's germline CDR1 is MNHEY and CDR2 SMNVEV (reference sequence). This CDR3 region has 13 residues. The DNA for the CDR3 is TGTGCCAGCAGTTCGCGGAGCTCCTACGAGCAGTACTTC. Amino acid sequence: CASSSRSSYEQYF.

The CDR3 bases are TGTGCCAGCAGCTTATATGACAGGGGAGAGACCCAGTACTTC. Translation gives CASSLYDRGETQYF. J is TRBJ2-5 and V is TRBV7-3, with 8 bases that match TRBD1. The CDR3 has 14 amino acids. Trimming cost V 2 bases and J 4 bases; bases outside gene matches: 3. Germline V gives CDR1 SGHTA, CDR2 FQGTGA.

This chain uses TRBV28 with TRBJ2-3, with D possibly TRBD2 on 5 matching bases. Germline assignment: CDR1 MDHEN and CDR2 SYDVKM. CDR3 length: 13 amino acids. DNA of the CDR3: TGTGGGTCGGGGTTGCCTCGGACAGATACGCAGTATTTT. It translates to CGSGLPRTDTQYF.

The V call is TRBV19, the J call TRBJ2-7, with 7 positions matching TRBD1. V dropped 10 bases and J dropped 4; count of bases not matched to a gene: 7. Germline CDR1 LNHDA, CDR2 SQIVND (reference sequence). This CDR3 has 12 residues. CDR3 nucleotide sequence: TGTGCCACCCGGGGACAGTTTTACGAGCAGTACTTC. Translating it yields CATRGQFYEQYF.

The table lists this clone with a count of one. The V call is TRBV28, the J call TRBJ2-7, with D tentatively TRBD1 (6 bases). This CDR3 spans 12 amino acids. Germline V lookup: CDR1 MDHEN, CDR2 SYDVKM. With 5 bases removed from V and 1 base from J, the gap between germline ends came to 6 bases. The CDR3 is CASSRGSYEQYF. Written as DNA, the CDR3 is TGTGCCAGCAGTAGGGGGTCCTACGAGCAGTACTTC.

The count of this clone is one. The CDR3 DNA is TGTGCCAGCAGCCCCTGGACTAGCGGGAGGGCCTACGAGCAGTACTTC. The encoded protein is CASSPWTSGRAYEQYF. This chain uses TRBV7-9 with TRBJ2-7; 15 nucleotides line up with TRBD2. J lost 2 bases, V lost 5 bases, and 4 bases had no gene match. The CDR3 is made up of 16 amino acids. Germline loops: CDR1 SEHNR, CDR2 FQNEAQ (reference sequence).

This clone was picked up one time. The chain is built from TRBV5-6 and TRBJ2-2, with TRBD2 identical over 9 bases. The CDR3 is made up of 17 amino acids. With 7 bases clipped from V and 7 bases from J, the junction kept 17 bases outside the gene matches. Looked up from germline, CDR1 is SGHDT and CDR2 is YYEEEE. The CDR3 loop is CASGTLAGPSVGGELFF. As DNA, the CDR3 is TGTGCCAGCGGCACTCTAGCGGGGCCTAGTGTGGGCGGGGAGCTGTTTTTT. Combining the CDR3 with reference TRBV5-6 and TRBJ2-2 gives the whole variable domain DAGVTQSPTHLIKTRGQQVTLRCSPKSGHDTVSWYQQALGQGPQFIFQYYEEEERQRGNFPDRFSGHQFPNYSSELNVNALLLGDSALYLCASGTLAGPSVGGELFFGEGSRLTVL.

The V gene is TRBV4-2, the J gene TRBJ2-5; no clear D gene. The CDR3 loop spans 12 amino acids. V lost 0 bases and J 5 bases, leaving 4 bases between the germline ends. CDR1 is LGHNA and CDR2 is YNFKEQ in the germline V gene. The CDR3, as DNA: TGTGCCAGCAGCCAAGAAGAGGAGACCCAGTACTTC. It translates to CASSQEEETQYF.

The V call is TRBV14, the J call TRBJ2-3; D is perhaps TRBD1 (5 bases). Deletions cut 5 bases from V and 2 bases from J, with 14 bases between. CDR3 size: 15 residues. Germline CDR1 SGHDN, CDR2 FVKESK. CDR3 protein: CASSTKGIFTDTQYF. The CDR3 nucleotides read TGTGCCAGCAGCACGAAGGGGATTTTCACAGATACGCAGTATTTT.

V gene TRBV7-2 combines with J gene TRBJ1-1, with D tentatively TRBD1 (5 bases). The germline V and J ends were trimmed by 5 bases and 0 bases, with 13 bases remaining between them. Germline V gives CDR1 SGHTA, CDR2 FQGNSA. The CDR3 runs 15 residues. Here the CDR3 DNA reads TGTGCCAGCAGCCAACACAGGAGTCTGAACACTGAAGCTTTCTTT. It is translated as CASSQHRSLNTEAFF.

The V and J genes are TRBV7-6 and TRBJ2-5, with D maybe TRBD1 (6 bases). Trimming removed 2 bases from V and 4 bases from J, with 11 bases in between. Germline loops: CDR1 SGHVS, CDR2 FNYEAQ. The CDR3 consists of 14 residues. The CDR3 here is CASSLQGSRETQYF. The CDR3 nucleotides read TGTGCCAGCAGCTTACAGGGGAGTCGAGAGACCCAGTACTTC.

V and J are TRBV5-5 and TRBJ2-7, with 9 positions matching TRBD2. The germline V gene has CDR1 SGHKS and CDR2 YYEKEE (reference sequence). The CDR3 is 19 residues long. Germline trimming cut 4 bases from V and 0 bases from J; bases unmatched to any gene: 17. CDR3 sequence: CASSRDLAGVYQNSYEQYF. The CDR3 DNA reads as TGTGCCAGCAGCCGGGACTTAGCGGGAGTATATCAAAACTCCTACGAGCAGTACTTC.

This clone was counted a single time. The V gene is TRBV4-2, the J gene TRBJ1-4, with 10 bases identical to TRBD1. The J segment lost 7 bases and the V segment lost 3 bases, leaving 5 bases of the junction unmatched. The CDR3 totals 15 residues. Per the germline V gene, CDR1 is LGHNA and CDR2 is YNFKEQ. The CDR3 nucleotides read TGTGCCAGCAGCCAGACGACAGGGGGCGGTGAAAAACTGTTTTTT. It is translated as CASSQTTGGGEKLFF.

The chain has TRBV7-9 and TRBJ2-2; TRBD2 aligns across 7 bases. CDR1 and CDR2 from the germline V gene are SEHNR and FQNEAQ (reference sequence). The CDR3 sequence is 14 residues long. Trimming removed 8 bases from V and 5 bases from J; junction bases left unmatched: 8. CDR3 protein: CASDRAGATGELFF. CDR3 DNA: TGTGCCAGCGATAGGGCGGGAGCGACCGGGGAGCTGTTTTTT.

This clone was detected a few times. The chain combines TRBV18 with TRBJ2-3; 10 bases are shared with TRBD2. The CDR3 is 16 amino acids. Germline CDR1 KGHSH, CDR2 LQKENI. V dropped 2 bases and J dropped 2; count of bases not matched to a gene: 4. In DNA, the CDR3 is TGTGCCAGCTCACCAGTACTAGCGGGATACACAGATACGCAGTATTTT. Translation gives CASSPVLAGYTDTQYF.

The genes are TRBV6-5 and TRBJ2-5; 8 nucleotides align to TRBD2. V lost 6 bases to trimming and J lost 5 bases; unmatched junction nucleotides: 11. This CDR3 region has 15 residues. Germline assignment: CDR1 MNHEY and CDR2 SVGAGI. The CDR3 nucleotides read TGTGCCAGCAGCAGACAGCGGGAGCGGGATGAGACCCAGTACTTC. This sequence encodes CASSRQRERDETQYF.

V usage is TRBV6-5 and J usage is TRBJ2-2; D ambiguous. V was shortened by 4 bases and J by 0 bases, with 9 bases between the two germline ends. The CDR3 runs 15 residues. The germline gives CDR1 MNHEY, CDR2 SVGAGI. CDR3 protein: CASSSSSTNTGELFF. The CDR3 DNA follows: TGTGCCAGCAGTTCCTCCAGTACGAACACCGGGGAGCTGTTTTTT.

V gene TRBV28 combines with J gene TRBJ1-5; 7 bases map to TRBD1. The CDR3 length is 15 residues. V was pared by 6 bases and J by 1 base, with 6 bases of the junction left unmatched. Germline CDR1 reads MDHEN; CDR2 reads SYDVKM. CDR3 DNA: TGTGCCAGCAGCAATCCGGACAGGAGCAATCAGCCCCAGCATTTT. Translated: CASSNPDRSNQPQHF.

This clone was recorded only once. The chain is built from TRBV7-2 and TRBJ2-3; 7 nucleotides match TRBD2. There are 15 residues in the CDR3. CDR1 and CDR2 (germline): SGHTA, FQGNSA. Trimming cost V 5 bases and J 2 bases; bases outside gene matches: 7. CDR3 DNA sequence: TGTGCCAGCAGCCCAGCGGGGTGGTACACAGATACGCAGTATTTT. It translates to CASSPAGWYTDTQYF.

The chain recombines TRBV6-5 with TRBJ1-1; D not certain. Germline CDR1 MNHEY, CDR2 SVGAGI. V was trimmed by 6 bases and J by 3 bases, leaving 8 bases between them. The CDR3 has 12 amino acids. For the CDR3, the DNA is TGTGCCAGCAGCGCCGGGTACACTGAAGCTTTCTTT. Its protein is CASSAGYTEAFF.

This chain uses TRBV9 with TRBJ2-1; D is possibly TRBD2 (6 bases). V lost 0 bases and J 7 bases, leaving 32 bases between the germline ends. This CDR3 spans 21 amino acids. Per germline, CDR1 SGDLS and CDR2 YYNGEE. For the CDR3, the DNA is TGTGCCAGCAGCGTAGAGGTGGGGGGAGTCAGTCGGCGCAGGCTTGTTAATGAGCAGTTCTTC. This encodes CASSVEVGGVSRRRLVNEQFF.

This chain connects TRBV27 to TRBJ1-5; D remains ambiguous. The germline V gene encodes CDR1 MNHEY and CDR2 SMNVEV (reference sequence). The germline V and J ends were trimmed by 3 bases and 6 bases, with 9 bases remaining between them. The CDR3 is 13 residues long. The CDR3 sequence: CASSFSVSQPQHF. Here the CDR3 DNA reads TGTGCCAGCAGTTTCAGTGTCTCTCAGCCCCAGCATTTT.

The rearrangement links TRBV6-1 to TRBJ1-5; maybe TRBD1 (5 bases). Trimming removed 5 bases from V and 0 bases from J, with 11 bases in between. Germline values: CDR1 MNHNS, CDR2 SASEGT. The CDR3 runs 15 residues. The CDR3 protein is CASSLGLISNQPQHF. DNA for the CDR3: TGTGCCAGCAGTTTGGGACTTATTAGCAATCAGCCCCAGCATTTT.

The CDR3 bases are TGTGCCAGCAGCGACCTAGCGGGCTCCTACAATGAGCAGTTCTTC. Its protein product is CASSDLAGSYNEQFF. This chain uses TRBV9 with TRBJ2-1, with TRBD2 identical over 8 bases. After removal of 3 bases from V and 0 bases from J, the junction contained 2 bases not matched to a gene. CDR3 length: 15 residues. CDR1 SGDLS and CDR2 YYNGEE come from the germline V gene.

V gene TRBV10-3 combines with J gene TRBJ1-3; D perhaps matches TRBD1 (5 bases). CDR3 size: 15 residues. The germline V gene has CDR1 ENHRY and CDR2 SYGVKD. V lost 0 bases and J lost 2, with 8 bases in between. CDR3 loop: CAISESPGTGNTIYF. CDR3 nucleotide sequence: TGTGCCATCAGTGAGTCCCCAGGGACTGGAAACACCATATATTTT.

The genes are TRBV5-1 and TRBJ2-1; 10 bases agree with TRBD2. With 6 bases clipped from V and 4 bases from J, the junction kept 16 bases outside the gene matches. CDR1 SGHRS and CDR2 YFSETQ come from the germline V gene. The CDR3 runs 18 residues. This CDR3 is CASMYGLAATGAYNEQFF. CDR3 bases: TGCGCCAGCATGTACGGACTAGCGGCTACAGGGGCATACAATGAGCAGTTCTTC.

A single count supports this clone. The rearrangement links TRBV28 to TRBJ2-3, with D possibly TRBD2 on 6 matching bases. The germline gives CDR1 MDHEN, CDR2 SYDVKM. The CDR3 sequence is 13 residues long. Trimming took 11 bases from V and 4 from J, leaving 16 bases between them. For the CDR3, the DNA is TGTGCCCTATCGGGGGATAGGGCAGATACGCAGTATTTT. This gives the protein CALSGDRADTQYF.

The genes are TRBV7-9 and TRBJ1-2, with 9 bases fitting TRBD1. Germline values: CDR1 SEHNR, CDR2 FQNEAQ (reference sequence). The CDR3 has 17 residues. After removal of 6 bases from V and 0 bases from J, the junction contained 11 bases not matched to a gene. The CDR3 reads CASRPPGQGLTNYGYTF. The DNA of the CDR3 is TGTGCCAGCAGACCTCCGGGACAGGGACTTACTAACTATGGCTACACCTTC. The full variable domain, its missing parts supplied by reference TRBV7-9 and TRBJ1-2, is DTGVSQNPRHKITKRGQNVTFRCDPISEHNRLYWYRQTLGQGPEFLTYFQNEAQLEKSRLLSDRFSAERPKGSFSTLEIQRTEQGDSAMYLCASRPPGQGLTNYGYTFGSGTRLTVV.

This clone turned up a few times. The CDR3 here is CASSQGVGTGAFSYEQYF. In DNA, the CDR3 is TGCGCCAGCAGCCAAGGAGTGGGGACAGGGGCCTTCTCCTACGAGCAGTACTTC. J is TRBJ2-7 and V is TRBV4-1; 10 bases fit TRBD1. With 1 base clipped from V and 0 bases from J, the junction kept 9 bases outside the gene matches. This CDR3 is 18 amino acids long. Germline loops: CDR1 MGHRA, CDR2 YSYEKL.

CDR3 nucleotides: TGTGCCAGCAGCTTCGGGGGGTCGTCCTACGAGCAGTACTTC. It codes for CASSFGGSSYEQYF. J is TRBJ2-7 and V is TRBV14; 7 bases are a match to TRBD2. V shed 5 bases and J 1 base; nucleotides not matched to a gene: 5. Germline-derived CDR1 and CDR2 are SGHDN and FVKESK. The CDR3 consists of 14 residues.

The J gene is TRBJ1-5, the V gene TRBV19, with D possibly TRBD1 on 5 matching bases. V lost 6 bases to trimming and J lost 0 bases, with 12 bases between them. Germline CDR1 and CDR2: LNHDA and SQIVND (reference sequence). This CDR3 region has 15 residues. The CDR3 reads CASRSTEYSNQPQHF. Written as DNA, the CDR3 is TGTGCCAGTAGGTCGACAGAGTATAGCAATCAGCCCCAGCATTTT.